This T cell receptor beta chain was sequenced in a study of siplizumab effects on memory and regulatory T cells. Study-wide results and limits: Unstimulated subset assignment was obtained for only a minor fraction of alloreactive clones. It was never confirmed that proliferating Tregs from siplizumab cultures were suppressive.

V was pared by 1 base and J by 5 bases, with 5 bases between. Germline V gene data show CDR1 as SGHNT and CDR2 as YENEEA. The CDR3 is 13 amino acids. Of note for this clone: Its antigen is currently unknown.

Per sample, about 10^5 TCR templates underwent assay. Assay: immunoSEQ multiplex PCR; the TCRdb copy retains only in-frame clones and omits some. This table has about 97,000 clones, 92% appearing once. This chain connects TRBV11-3 to TRBJ2-2; D is unresolved. Sequences were obtained from CD4+ T cells sorted from blood. The TCR originated in a human donor in good health. The DNA for the CDR3 is TGTGCCAGCAGCTTAGTCAGGACCGGGGAGCTGTTTTTT. Protein product: CASSLVRTGELFF.